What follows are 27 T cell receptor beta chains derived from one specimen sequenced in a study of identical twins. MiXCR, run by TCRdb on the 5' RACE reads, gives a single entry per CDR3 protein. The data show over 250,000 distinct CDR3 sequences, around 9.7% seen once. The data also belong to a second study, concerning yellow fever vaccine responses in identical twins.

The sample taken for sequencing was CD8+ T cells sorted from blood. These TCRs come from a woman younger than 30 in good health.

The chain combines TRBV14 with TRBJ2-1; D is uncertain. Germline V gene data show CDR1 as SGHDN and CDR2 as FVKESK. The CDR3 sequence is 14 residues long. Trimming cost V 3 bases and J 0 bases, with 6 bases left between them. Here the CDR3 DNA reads TGTGCCAGCAGCCAGCCAAGCTCCTACAATGAGCAGTTCTTC. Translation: CASSQPSSYNEQFF. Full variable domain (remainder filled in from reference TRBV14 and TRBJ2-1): EAGVTQFPSHSVIEKGQTVTLRCDPISGHDNLYWYRRVMGKEIKFLLHFVKESKQDESGMPNNRFLAERTGGTYSTLKVQPAELEDSGVYFCASSQPSSYNEQFFGPGTRLTVL.

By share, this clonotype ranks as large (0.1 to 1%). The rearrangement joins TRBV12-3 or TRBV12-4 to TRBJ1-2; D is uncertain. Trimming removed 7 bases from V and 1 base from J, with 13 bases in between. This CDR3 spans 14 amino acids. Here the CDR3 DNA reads TGTGCCAGCACCCTGGGGTCGCTTAACTATGGCTACACCTTC. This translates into CASTLGSLNYGYTF.

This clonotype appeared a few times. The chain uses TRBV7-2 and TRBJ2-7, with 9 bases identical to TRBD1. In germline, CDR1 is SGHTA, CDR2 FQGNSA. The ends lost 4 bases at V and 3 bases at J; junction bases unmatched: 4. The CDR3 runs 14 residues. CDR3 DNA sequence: TGTGCCAGCAGCTCCCGACAGGGGGGCTACGAGCAGTACTTC. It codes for CASSSRQGGYEQYF.

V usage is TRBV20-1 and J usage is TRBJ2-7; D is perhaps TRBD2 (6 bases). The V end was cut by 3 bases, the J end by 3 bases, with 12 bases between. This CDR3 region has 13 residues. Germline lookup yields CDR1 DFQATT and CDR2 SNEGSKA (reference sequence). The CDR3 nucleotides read TGCAGTGCTAGTTATAGCGGTAACTACGAGCAGTACTTC. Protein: CSASYSGNYEQYF.

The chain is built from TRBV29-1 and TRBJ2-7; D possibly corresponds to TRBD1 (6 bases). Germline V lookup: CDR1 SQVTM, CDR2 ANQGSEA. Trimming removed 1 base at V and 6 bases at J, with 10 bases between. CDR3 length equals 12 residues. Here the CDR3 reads CSVEVGQFEQYF. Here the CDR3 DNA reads TGCAGCGTTGAAGTTGGACAGTTCGAGCAGTACTTC.

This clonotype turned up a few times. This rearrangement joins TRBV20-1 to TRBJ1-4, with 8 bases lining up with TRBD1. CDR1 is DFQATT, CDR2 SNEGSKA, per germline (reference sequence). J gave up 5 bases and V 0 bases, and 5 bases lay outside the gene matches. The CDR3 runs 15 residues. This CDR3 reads CSARDPDRENEKLFF. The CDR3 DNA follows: TGCAGTGCTAGAGACCCGGACAGGGAAAATGAAAAACTGTTTTTT.

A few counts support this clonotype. CDR3 bases: TGTGCCAGCAGCTCGGGACTAGCGGGAGGATCCTACGAGCAGTACTTC. It specifies CASSSGLAGGSYEQYF. The rearrangement joins TRBV7-2 to TRBJ2-7, with 15 bases fitting TRBD2. Per the germline V gene, CDR1 is SGHTA and CDR2 is FQGNSA. V lost 4 bases, J lost 1 base, and 2 bases stayed unmatched. This CDR3 has 16 amino acids. Looking up the rest from reference TRBV7-2 and TRBJ2-7 gives the full variable domain: GAGVSQSPSNKVTEKGKDVELRCDPISGHTALYWYRQSLGQGLEFLIYFQGNSAPDKSGLPSDRFSAERTGGSVSTLTIQRTQQEDSAVYLCASSSGLAGGSYEQYFGPGTRLTVT.

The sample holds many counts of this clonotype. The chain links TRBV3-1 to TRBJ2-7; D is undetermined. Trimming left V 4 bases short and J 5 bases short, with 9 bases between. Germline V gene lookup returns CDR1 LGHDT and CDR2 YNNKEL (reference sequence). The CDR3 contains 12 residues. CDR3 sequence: CASSPAGHEQYF. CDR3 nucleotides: TGTGCCAGCAGCCCAGCAGGACACGAGCAGTACTTC.

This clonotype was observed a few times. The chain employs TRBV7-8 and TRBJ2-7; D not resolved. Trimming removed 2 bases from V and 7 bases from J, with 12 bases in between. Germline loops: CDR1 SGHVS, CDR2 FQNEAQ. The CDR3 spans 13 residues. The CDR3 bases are TGTGCCAGCAGCTTACTCCCCGGCTGGGAGCAGTACTTC. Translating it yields CASSLLPGWEQYF.

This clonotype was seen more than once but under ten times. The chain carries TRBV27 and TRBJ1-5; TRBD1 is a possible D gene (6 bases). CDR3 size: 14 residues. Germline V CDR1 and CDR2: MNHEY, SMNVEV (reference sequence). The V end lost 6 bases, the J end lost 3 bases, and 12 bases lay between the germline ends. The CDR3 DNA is TGTGCCAGCAGCCCTCAGGGGTACAATCAGCCCCAGCATTTT. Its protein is CASSPQGYNQPQHF.

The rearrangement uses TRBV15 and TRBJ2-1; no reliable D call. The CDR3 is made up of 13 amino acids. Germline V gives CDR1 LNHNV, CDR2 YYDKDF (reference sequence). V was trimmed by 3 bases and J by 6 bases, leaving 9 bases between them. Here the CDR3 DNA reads TGTGCCACCAGCAGCCCGCTGGGCAATGAGCAGTTCTTC. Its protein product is CATSSPLGNEQFF. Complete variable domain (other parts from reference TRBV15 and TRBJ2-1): DAMVIQNPRYQVTQFGKPVTLSCSQTLNHNVMYWYQQKSSQAPKLLFHYYDKDFNNEADTPDNFQSRRPNTSFCFLDIRSPGLGDTAMYLCATSSPLGNEQFFGPGTRLTVL.

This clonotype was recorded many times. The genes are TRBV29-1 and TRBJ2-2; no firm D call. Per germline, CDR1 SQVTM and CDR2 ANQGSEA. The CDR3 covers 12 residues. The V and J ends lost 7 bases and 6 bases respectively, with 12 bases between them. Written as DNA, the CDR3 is TGCAGCGCCGTCCCGATTTCCGGGGAGCTGTTTTTT. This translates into CSAVPISGELFF.

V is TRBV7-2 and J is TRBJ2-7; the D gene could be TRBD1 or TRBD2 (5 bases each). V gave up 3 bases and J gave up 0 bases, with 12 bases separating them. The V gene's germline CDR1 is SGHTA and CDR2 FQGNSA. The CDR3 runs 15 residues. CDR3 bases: TGTGCCAGCAGCTTGGGACCATCTATCTCCTACGAGCAGTACTTC. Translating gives CASSLGPSISYEQYF.

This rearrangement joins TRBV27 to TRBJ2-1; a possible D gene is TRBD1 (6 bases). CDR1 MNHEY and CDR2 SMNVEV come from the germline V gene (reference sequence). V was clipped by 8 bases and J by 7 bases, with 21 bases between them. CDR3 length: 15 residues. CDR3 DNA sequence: TGTGCCAGCGCCTCAGGGGCTAGTTTCAGGAATGAGCAGTTCTTC. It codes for CASASGASFRNEQFF.

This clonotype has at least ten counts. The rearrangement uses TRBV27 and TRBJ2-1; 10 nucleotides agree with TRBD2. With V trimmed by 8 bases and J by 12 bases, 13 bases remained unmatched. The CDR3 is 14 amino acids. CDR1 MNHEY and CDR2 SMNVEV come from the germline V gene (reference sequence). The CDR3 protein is CASLGVAGGRLQFF. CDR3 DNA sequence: TGTGCCAGCCTAGGGGTAGCGGGAGGTCGGTTGCAGTTCTTC.

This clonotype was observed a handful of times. CDR3: CASSYSPGQGVTDTQYF. CDR3 sequence (DNA): TGTGCCAGCAGTTACTCGCCCGGACAGGGCGTCACAGATACGCAGTATTTT. The genes are TRBV6-5 and TRBJ2-3; 8 bases match TRBD1. The J segment lost 2 bases and the V segment lost 0 bases, leaving 7 bases of the junction unmatched. Germline V lookup: CDR1 MNHEY, CDR2 SVGAGI. The CDR3 consists of 17 residues.

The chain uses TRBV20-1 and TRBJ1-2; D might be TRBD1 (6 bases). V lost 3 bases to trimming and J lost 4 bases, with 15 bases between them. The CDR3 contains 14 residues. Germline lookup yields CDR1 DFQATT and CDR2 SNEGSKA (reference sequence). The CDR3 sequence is CSASPNRAVYGYTF. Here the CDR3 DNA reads TGCAGTGCTAGTCCGAACAGGGCCGTCTATGGCTACACCTTC.

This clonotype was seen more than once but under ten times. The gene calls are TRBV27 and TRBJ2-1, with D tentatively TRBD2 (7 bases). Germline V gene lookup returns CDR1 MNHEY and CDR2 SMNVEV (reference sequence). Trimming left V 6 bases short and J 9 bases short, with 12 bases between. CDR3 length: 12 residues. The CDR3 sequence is CASSRGGGEQFF. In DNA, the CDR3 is TGTGCCAGCAGCCGAGGGGGGGGTGAGCAGTTCTTC.

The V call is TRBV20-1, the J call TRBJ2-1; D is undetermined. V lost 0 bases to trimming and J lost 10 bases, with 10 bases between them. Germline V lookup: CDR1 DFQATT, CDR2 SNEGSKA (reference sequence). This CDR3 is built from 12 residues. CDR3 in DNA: TGCAGTGCTAGAGAGCTCCTCCTGGAGCAGTTCTTC. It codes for CSARELLLEQFF.

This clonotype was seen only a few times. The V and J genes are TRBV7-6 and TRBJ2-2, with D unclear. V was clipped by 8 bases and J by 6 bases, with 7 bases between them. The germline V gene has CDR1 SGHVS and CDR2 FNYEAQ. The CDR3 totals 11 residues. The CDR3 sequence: CASRYSGELFF. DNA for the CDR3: TGTGCCAGCCGCTATTCCGGGGAGCTGTTTTTT.

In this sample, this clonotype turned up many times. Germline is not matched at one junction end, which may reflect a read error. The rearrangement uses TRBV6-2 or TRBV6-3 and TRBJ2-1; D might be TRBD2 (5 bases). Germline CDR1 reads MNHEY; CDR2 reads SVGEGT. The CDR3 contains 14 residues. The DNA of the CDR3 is TGTGCCAGCAGGTACTCGGGGAACCACAATGAGCAGTTCTTC. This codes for CASRYSGNHNEQFF.

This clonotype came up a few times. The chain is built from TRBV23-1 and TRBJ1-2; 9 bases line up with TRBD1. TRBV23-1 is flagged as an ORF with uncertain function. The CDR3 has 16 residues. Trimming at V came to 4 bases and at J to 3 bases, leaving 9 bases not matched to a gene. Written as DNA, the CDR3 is TGCGCCAGCAGTCGGGGACAGGGATATCTTTACTATGGCTACACCTTC. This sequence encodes CASSRGQGYLYYGYTF.

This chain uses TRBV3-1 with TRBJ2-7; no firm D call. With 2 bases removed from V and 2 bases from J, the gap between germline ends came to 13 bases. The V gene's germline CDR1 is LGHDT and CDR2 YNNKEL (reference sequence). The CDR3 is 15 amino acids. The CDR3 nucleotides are TGTGCCAGCAGCCAATGGGGTCTAGGCACCTACGAGCAGTACTTC. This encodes CASSQWGLGTYEQYF.

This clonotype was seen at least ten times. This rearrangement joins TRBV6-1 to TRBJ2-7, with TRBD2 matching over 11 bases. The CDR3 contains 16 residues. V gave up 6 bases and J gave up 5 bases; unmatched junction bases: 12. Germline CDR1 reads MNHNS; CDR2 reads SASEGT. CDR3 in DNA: TGTGCCAGCAGCCTACTTAGCGGGAGGGCCGGCGACGAGCAGTACTTC. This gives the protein CASSLLSGRAGDEQYF.

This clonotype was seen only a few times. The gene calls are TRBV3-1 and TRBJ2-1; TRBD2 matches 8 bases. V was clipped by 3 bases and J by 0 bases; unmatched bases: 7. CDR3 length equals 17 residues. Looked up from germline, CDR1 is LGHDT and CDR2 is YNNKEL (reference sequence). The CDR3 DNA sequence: TGTGCCAGCAGCCACCCCAGCGGGGGCCTCTCCTACAATGAGCAGTTCTTC. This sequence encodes CASSHPSGGLSYNEQFF.

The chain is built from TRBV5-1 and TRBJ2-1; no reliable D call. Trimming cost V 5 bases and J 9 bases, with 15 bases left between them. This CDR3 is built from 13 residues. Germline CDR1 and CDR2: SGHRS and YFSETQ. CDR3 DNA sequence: TGCGCCAGCAGACTAACTCCTGCAGGTGAGCAGTTCTTC. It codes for CASRLTPAGEQFF.

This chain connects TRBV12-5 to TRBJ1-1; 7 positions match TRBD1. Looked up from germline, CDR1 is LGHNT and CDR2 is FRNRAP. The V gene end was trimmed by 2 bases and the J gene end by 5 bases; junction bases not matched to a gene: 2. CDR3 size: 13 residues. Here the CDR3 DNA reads TGTGCTAGTGGTTTGACAGGGGTGACTGAAGCTTTCTTT. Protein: CASGLTGVTEAFF.